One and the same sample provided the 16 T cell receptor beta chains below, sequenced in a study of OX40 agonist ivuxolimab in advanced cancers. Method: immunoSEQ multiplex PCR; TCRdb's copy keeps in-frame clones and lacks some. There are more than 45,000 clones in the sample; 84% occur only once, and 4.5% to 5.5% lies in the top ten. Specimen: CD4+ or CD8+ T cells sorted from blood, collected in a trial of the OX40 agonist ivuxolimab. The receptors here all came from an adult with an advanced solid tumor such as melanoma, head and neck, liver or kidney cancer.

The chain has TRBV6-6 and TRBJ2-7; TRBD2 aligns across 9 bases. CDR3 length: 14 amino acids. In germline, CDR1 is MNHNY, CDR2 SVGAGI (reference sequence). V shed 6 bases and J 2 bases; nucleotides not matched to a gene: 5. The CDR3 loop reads CASRLAGATYEQYF. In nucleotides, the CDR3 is TGTGCCAGCAGACTAGCGGGCGCAACCTACGAGCAGTACTTC.

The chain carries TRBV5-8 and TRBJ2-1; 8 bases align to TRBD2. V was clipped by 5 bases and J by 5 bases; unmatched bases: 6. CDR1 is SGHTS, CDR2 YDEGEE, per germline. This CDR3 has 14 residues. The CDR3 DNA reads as TGTGCCAGCAGGCCGGGGGGGGCCCACAATGAGCAGTTCTTC. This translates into CASRPGGAHNEQFF.

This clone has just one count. The CDR3 reads CATSRGTSGGYNEQFF. In nucleotides, the CDR3 is TGTGCCACCAGCAGAGGCACTAGCGGGGGCTACAATGAGCAGTTCTTC. The gene calls are TRBV15 and TRBJ2-1; the match to TRBD2 covers 11 bases. Trimming took 1 base from V and 3 from J; bases not matched to a gene: 2. Per germline, CDR1 LNHNV and CDR2 YYDKDF (reference sequence). The CDR3 consists of 16 residues.

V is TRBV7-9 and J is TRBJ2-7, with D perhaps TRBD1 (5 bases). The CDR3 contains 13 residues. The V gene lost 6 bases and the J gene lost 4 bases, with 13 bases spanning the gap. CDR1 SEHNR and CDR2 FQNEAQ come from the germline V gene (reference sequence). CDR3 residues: CASSYADSYEQYF. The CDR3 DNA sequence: TGTGCCAGCAGTTATGCCGACAGTTACGAGCAGTACTTC.

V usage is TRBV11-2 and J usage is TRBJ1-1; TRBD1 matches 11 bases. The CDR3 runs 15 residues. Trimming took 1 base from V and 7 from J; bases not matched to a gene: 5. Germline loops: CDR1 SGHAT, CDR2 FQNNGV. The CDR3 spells CASSLAWTGGGEAFF. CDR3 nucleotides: TGTGCCAGCAGCTTAGCGTGGACAGGGGGCGGTGAAGCTTTCTTT.

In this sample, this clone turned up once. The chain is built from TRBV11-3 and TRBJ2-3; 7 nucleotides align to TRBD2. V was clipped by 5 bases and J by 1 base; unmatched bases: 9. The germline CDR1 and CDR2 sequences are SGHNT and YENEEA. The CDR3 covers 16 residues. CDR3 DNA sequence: TGTGCCAGCAGCAAGACGGGAGGTTTTGGCACAGATACGCAGTATTTT. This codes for CASSKTGGFGTDTQYF.

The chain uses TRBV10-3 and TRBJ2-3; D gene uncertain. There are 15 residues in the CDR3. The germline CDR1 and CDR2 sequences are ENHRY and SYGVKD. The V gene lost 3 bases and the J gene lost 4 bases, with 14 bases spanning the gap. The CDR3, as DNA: TGTGCCATCAGTGACCCTAGTGGCGGCGCAGATACGCAGTATTTT. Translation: CAISDPSGGADTQYF.

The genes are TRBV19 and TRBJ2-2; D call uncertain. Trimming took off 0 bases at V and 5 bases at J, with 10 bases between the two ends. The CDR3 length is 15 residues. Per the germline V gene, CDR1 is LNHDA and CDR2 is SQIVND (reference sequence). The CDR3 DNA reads TGTGCCAGTAGTATAGATCGCAGCCAAACCGGGGAGCTGTTTTTT. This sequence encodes CASSIDRSQTGELFF.

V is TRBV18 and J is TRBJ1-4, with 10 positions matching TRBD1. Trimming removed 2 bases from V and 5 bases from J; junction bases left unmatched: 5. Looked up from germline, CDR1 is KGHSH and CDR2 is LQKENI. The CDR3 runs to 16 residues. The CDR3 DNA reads TGTGCCAGCTCACCAATTCCGGGACAGGGGAATGAAAAACTGTTTTTT. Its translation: CASSPIPGQGNEKLFF.

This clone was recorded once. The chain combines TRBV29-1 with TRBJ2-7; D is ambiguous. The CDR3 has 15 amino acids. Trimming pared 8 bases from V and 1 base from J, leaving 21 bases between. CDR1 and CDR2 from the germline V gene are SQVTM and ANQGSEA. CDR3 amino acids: CSPPRRHFVSYEQYF. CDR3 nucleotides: TGCAGCCCCCCCCGCAGGCACTTCGTTTCCTACGAGCAGTACTTC.

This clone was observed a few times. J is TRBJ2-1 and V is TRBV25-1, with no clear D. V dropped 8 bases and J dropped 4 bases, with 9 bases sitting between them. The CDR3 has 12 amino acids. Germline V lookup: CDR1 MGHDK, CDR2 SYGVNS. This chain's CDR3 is CASPGSYNEQFF. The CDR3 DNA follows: TGTGCCAGCCCTGGCTCGTACAATGAGCAGTTCTTC.

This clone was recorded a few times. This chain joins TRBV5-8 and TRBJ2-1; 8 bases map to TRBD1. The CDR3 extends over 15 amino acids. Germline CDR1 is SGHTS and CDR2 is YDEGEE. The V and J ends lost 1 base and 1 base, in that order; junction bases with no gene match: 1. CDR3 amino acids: CASSLRQGSYNEQFF. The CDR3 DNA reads TGTGCCAGCAGCTTGAGACAGGGGTCCTACAATGAGCAGTTCTTC.

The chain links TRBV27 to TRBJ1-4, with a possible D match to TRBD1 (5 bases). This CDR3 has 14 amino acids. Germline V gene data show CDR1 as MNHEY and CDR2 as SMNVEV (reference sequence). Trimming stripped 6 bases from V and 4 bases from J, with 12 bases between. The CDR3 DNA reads TGTGCCAGCAGCTGGGGCGGTGGTAATGAAAAACTGTTTTTT. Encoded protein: CASSWGGGNEKLFF. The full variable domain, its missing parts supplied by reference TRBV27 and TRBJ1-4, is EAQVTQNPRYLITVTGKKLTVTCSQNMNHEYMSWYRQDPGLGLRQIYYSMNVEVTDKGDVPEGYKVSRKEKRNFPLILESPSPNQTSLYFCASSWGGGNEKLFFGSGTQLSVL.

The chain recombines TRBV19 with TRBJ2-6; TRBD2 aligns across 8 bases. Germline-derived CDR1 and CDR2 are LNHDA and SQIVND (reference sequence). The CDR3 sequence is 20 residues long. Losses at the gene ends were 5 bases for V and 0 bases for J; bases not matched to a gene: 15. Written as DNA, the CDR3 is TGTGCCAGTAGTCCCCGTCTGACTAGCGCGAAAGGCTCTGGGGCCAACGTCCTGACTTTC. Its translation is CASSPRLTSAKGSGANVLTF.

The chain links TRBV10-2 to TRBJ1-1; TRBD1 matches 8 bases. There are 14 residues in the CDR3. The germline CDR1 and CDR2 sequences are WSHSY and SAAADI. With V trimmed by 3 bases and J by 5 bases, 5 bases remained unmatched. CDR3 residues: CASSERQGRTEAFF. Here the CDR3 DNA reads TGCGCCAGCAGTGAACGACAGGGGAGGACTGAAGCTTTCTTT.

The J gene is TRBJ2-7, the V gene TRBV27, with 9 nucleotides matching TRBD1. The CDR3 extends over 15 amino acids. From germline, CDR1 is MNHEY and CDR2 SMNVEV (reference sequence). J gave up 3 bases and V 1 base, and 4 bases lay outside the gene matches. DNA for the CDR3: TGTGCCAGCAGTTTATATGGGACAGGGATCTACGAGCAGTACTTC. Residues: CASSLYGTGIYEQYF.